Sequencing of this TCR beta chain was carried out in a study of PD-L1 blockade in urothelial cancer. Study in general: The number of prior chemotherapy regimens per patient was 0 to 3.

TCRdb keeps only in-frame clones here, not all; method: immunoSEQ multiplex PCR. The sample lists some 40,000 clones; 80% to 95% were seen once. V was pared by 4 bases and J by 3 bases, with 9 bases between. The germline V gene encodes CDR1 SGHAT and CDR2 FQDESV (reference sequence). The CDR3 extends over 13 amino acids. The TCR comes from a man between 65 and 85 years old with urothelial cancer. Specimen: PBMCs, collected around atezolizumab (anti-PD-L1) treatment. The chain joins TRBV11-1 to TRBJ1-2; possible D gene TRBD1, 5 bases. The CDR3 sequence: CASSSGGHYGYTF. The DNA of the CDR3 is TGTGCCAGCAGCTCCGGGGGACACTATGGCTACACCTTC.